A single sample is the source of the 27 T cell receptor beta chains below, sequenced in a study of T and B cells in COVID-19 patients. TRB rearrangements were amplified by multiplex PCR with BIOMED2 TRB-A/B primers. TCRdb re-analysed the multiplex PCR reads in MiXCR, keeping a single row per CDR3 protein. The data contain 10,000 or so distinct CDR3 sequences, approximately 31% of them seen just once; the ten biggest clones take up roughly a sixth. TRB was amplified from about 250-500 ng of blood genomic DNA. Sequencing used blood. The receptors stem from a human donor with active COVID-19.

Within the sample, this clonotype is medium-sized. This chain uses TRBV10-3 with TRBJ2-1; TRBD1 aligns across 7 bases. Per the germline V gene, CDR1 is ENHRY and CDR2 is SYGVKD. J lost 3 bases, V lost 6 bases, and 8 bases had no gene match. This CDR3 is 15 amino acids long. This CDR3 reads CAIRKTGTDYNEQFF. CDR3 DNA: TGTGCCATCAGAAAGACCGGGACAGACTACAATGAGCAGTTCTTC.

This clonotype is deemed medium-sized. CDR3 in amino acids: CASSATIYNEQFF. The CDR3 region has the DNA TGTGCCAGCAGTGCCACTATTTACAATGAGCAGTTCTTC. The genes are TRBV6-4 and TRBJ2-1; the D is unclear. The germline V gene encodes CDR1 MRHNA and CDR2 SNTAGT. V lost 4 bases, J lost 4 bases, and 8 bases lay in between. The CDR3 is 13 residues long.

CDR3 in amino acids: CASSSNSEETQYF. In DNA, the CDR3 is TGTGCCAGCTCATCAAACAGCGAAGAGACCCAGTACTTC. The J gene is TRBJ2-5, the V gene TRBV18; D is ambiguous. Germline loops: CDR1 KGHSH, CDR2 LQKENI. The CDR3 is 13 residues long. Trimming left V 5 bases short and J 3 bases short, with 10 bases between.

V is TRBV6-1 and J is TRBJ1-6, with D perhaps matching TRBD1 (6 bases). Germline loops: CDR1 MNHNS, CDR2 SASEGT. The CDR3 extends over 16 amino acids. The ends were cut back, 4 bases at V and 10 bases at J, with 20 bases in the middle. In nucleotides, the CDR3 is TGTGCCAGCAGTGTAGGCGGGGGGCGAGTCGAATCACCCCTCCACTTT. It encodes CASSVGGGRVESPLHF.

This clonotype came up a few times. The V and J genes are TRBV6-5 and TRBJ2-3, with D unresolved. Germline V gene data show CDR1 as MNHEY and CDR2 as SVGAGI. V dropped 0 bases and J dropped 6 bases, with 10 bases sitting between them. This CDR3 is built from 14 residues. The CDR3 loop is CASSYSTARDTQYF. As DNA, the CDR3 is TGTGCCAGCAGTTACTCAACGGCTAGGGATACGCAGTATTTT.

This clonotype has a handful of counts. CDR3 in amino acids: CASSLRRTSTTDTQYF. The CDR3 bases are TGTGCCAGCAGCTTACGGAGGACTAGCACCACAGATACGCAGTATTTT. The chain couples TRBV11-1 to TRBJ2-3; 8 nucleotides line up with TRBD2. Germline lookup yields CDR1 SGHAT and CDR2 FQDESV (reference sequence). V shed 2 bases, J shed 2 bases, and the junction held 6 bases outside the gene matches. The CDR3 extends over 16 amino acids. The variable domain in full, completed from reference TRBV11-1 and TRBJ2-3, reads EAEVAQSPRYKITEKSQAVAFWCDPISGHATLYWYRQILGQGPELLVQFQDESVVDDSQLPKDRFSAERLKGVDSTLKIQPAELGDSAMYLCASSLRRTSTTDTQYFGPGTRLTVL.

The V call is TRBV13, the J call TRBJ2-5, with TRBD2 matching 8 bases. The CDR3 length is 14 residues. CDR1 PRHDT and CDR2 FYEKMQ come from the germline V gene (reference sequence). V gave up 1 base and J gave up 6 bases; unmatched junction bases: 4. The CDR3 sequence: CASSLAGGGKTQYF. CDR3 bases: TGTGCCAGCAGCTTAGCGGGGGGGGGAAAGACCCAGTACTTC.

This clonotype counts as medium-sized. The rearrangement uses TRBV29-1 and TRBJ1-4; no clear D gene. Deletions cut 7 bases from V and 8 bases from J, with 11 bases between. Germline CDR1 SQVTM, CDR2 ANQGSEA. This CDR3 has 11 residues. The CDR3 DNA is TGCAGCGGCCGGGTAAGGGAAAAACTGTTTTTT. It is translated as CSGRVREKLFF.

CDR3 DNA sequence: TGTGCCAGCAGCGTATCTATGGACAGGGTGGGCTCACCCCTCCACTTT. As protein: CASSVSMDRVGSPLHF. This sequence joins TRBV5-4 and TRBJ1-6; TRBD1 agrees at 8 bases. The CDR3 length is 16 residues. V was clipped by 4 bases and J by 10 bases; unmatched bases: 13. Germline V gives CDR1 SGHNT, CDR2 YYREEE (reference sequence).

The chain combines TRBV6-4 with TRBJ2-5; D is perhaps TRBD2 (7 bases). V lost 10 bases and J lost 5, with 20 bases in between. This CDR3 has 14 residues. CDR1 is MRHNA and CDR2 is SNTAGT in the germline V gene. In DNA form, the CDR3 reads TGTGCCAACTTGGGGGGGCCGGGGATGGAGACCCAGTACTTC. The encoded protein is CANLGGPGMETQYF.

This chain connects TRBV28 to TRBJ2-7, with D perhaps TRBD2 (5 bases). The CDR3 has 14 residues. V shed 9 bases and J shed 3 bases, with 18 bases lying between them. Germline CDR1 MDHEN, CDR2 SYDVKM. The CDR3 loop is CASGYPGSFYEQYF. The DNA for the CDR3 is TGTGCCAGTGGTTATCCGGGATCCTTCTACGAGCAGTACTTC. Full variable domain (remainder filled in from reference TRBV28 and TRBJ2-7): DVKVTQSSRYLVKRTGEKVFLECVQDMDHENMFWYRQDPGLGLRLIYFSYDVKMKEKGDIPEGYSVSREKKERFSLILESASTNQTSMYLCASGYPGSFYEQYFGPGTRLTVT.

The gene calls are TRBV4-2 and TRBJ2-7; D may be TRBD2 (6 bases). Germline loops: CDR1 LGHNA, CDR2 YNFKEQ. CDR3 size: 14 residues. V dropped 2 bases and J dropped 4 bases, with 12 bases sitting between them. The chain's CDR3 is CASSQQAEGYEQYF. CDR3 nucleotides: TGTGCCAGCAGCCAACAGGCGGAGGGGTACGAGCAGTACTTC.

The chain carries TRBV20-1 and TRBJ1-2; 9 bases are a match to TRBD1. The CDR3 covers 13 residues. Germline V gene data show CDR1 as DFQATT and CDR2 as SNEGSKA (reference sequence). V dropped 6 bases and J dropped 10; count of bases not matched to a gene: 12. CDR3 DNA: TGCAGTGCCGGGGGGACAGGGAATATACTCTACACCTTC. Protein: CSAGGTGNILYTF.

For the CDR3, the DNA is TGTGCCAGCAGCCGATCTAGGGGGGGGGGCACCAATGAGCAGTTCTTC. Protein: CASSRSRGGGTNEQFF. The chain combines TRBV12-3 or TRBV12-4 with TRBJ2-1; TRBD2 might be the D (7 bases). This CDR3 is built from 16 residues. The V end was cut by 6 bases, the J end by 6 bases, with 21 bases between.

The chain carries TRBV4-3 and TRBJ2-3; 9 nucleotides agree with TRBD2. Germline loops: CDR1 LGHNA, CDR2 YSLEER. There are 15 residues in the CDR3. Trimming cost V 6 bases and J 0 bases; bases outside gene matches: 4. CDR3 amino acids: CASSITSGSTDTQYF. CDR3 DNA: TGCGCCAGCAGTATCACTAGCGGGAGCACAGATACGCAGTATTTT.

By proportion, this clonotype is medium-sized (0.01 to 0.1%). The chain couples TRBV6-5 to TRBJ2-3; 7 bases line up with TRBD2. J was trimmed by 4 bases and V by 10 bases; bases with no gene match: 11. The germline gives CDR1 MNHEY, CDR2 SVGAGI. This CDR3 spans 14 amino acids. This CDR3 reads CATGSGRVADTQYF. CDR3 DNA sequence: TGTGCCACCGGTTCAGGGAGGGTGGCAGATACGCAGTATTTT.

Details on this clonotype: A much larger clone differs by one base, so this may be a read error. CDR3 nucleotides: TGTGCCAGCAGCTTGGCCGGAACCGGGCCCGATACGCAGTATTTT. Residues: CASSLAGTGPDTQYF. V usage is TRBV5-4 and J usage is TRBJ2-3; unclear D gene. V shed 0 bases and J shed 6 bases, with 14 bases lying between them. The CDR3 sequence is 15 residues long. From germline, CDR1 is SGHNT and CDR2 YYREEE (reference sequence).

In its sample, this clonotype is medium-sized. CDR3 bases: TGTGCCAGCAGTTACTTCTTTGGTGGCAGGGAGGGGGATAATTCACCCCTCCACTTT. It codes for CASSYFFGGREGDNSPLHF. The rearrangement joins TRBV6-5 to TRBJ1-6; a weak D match, TRBD1 (6 bases). CDR1 is MNHEY and CDR2 is SVGAGI in the germline V gene. This CDR3 region has 19 residues. V was shortened by 1 base and J by 5 bases, with 21 bases between the two germline ends.

This clonotype appeared a few times. The gene calls are TRBV15 and TRBJ2-3, with 13 bases that match TRBD2. In germline, CDR1 is LNHNV, CDR2 YYDKDF (reference sequence). There are 13 residues in the CDR3. With 8 bases clipped from V and 4 bases from J, the junction kept 0 bases outside the gene matches. The DNA for the CDR3 is TGTGCCACCGGACTAGCGGGGGCAGATACGCAGTATTTT. Translated, it gives CATGLAGADTQYF.

As DNA, the CDR3 is TGTGTCAGAGCCGGGACAGGGTCCTCTGGGGCCAACGTCCTGACTTTC. It codes for CVRAGTGSSGANVLTF. The chain combines TRBV7-9 with TRBJ2-6; 9 bases are shared with TRBD1. The CDR3 covers 16 residues. The germline CDR1 and CDR2 sequences are SEHNR and FQNEAQ (reference sequence).

This chain links TRBV20-1 with TRBJ1-6; a weak D match, TRBD1 (5 bases). The CDR3 spans 15 residues. Germline-derived CDR1 and CDR2 are DFQATT and SNEGSKA (reference sequence). Trimming left V 3 bases short and J 4 bases short, with 13 bases between. This CDR3 is CSASGGASYNSPLHF. CDR3 sequence (DNA): TGCAGTGCTAGTGGAGGGGCCTCTTATAATTCACCCCTCCACTTT.

The chain has TRBV13 and TRBJ2-3; TRBD2 matches 12 bases. CDR3 length equals 16 residues. The J segment lost 4 bases and the V segment lost 6 bases, leaving 8 bases of the junction unmatched. Germline CDR1 PRHDT, CDR2 FYEKMQ (reference sequence). The CDR3 DNA reads TGTGCCAGCAGTGAATTACTAGCGGGGGGAGCAGATACGCAGTATTTT. The encoded protein is CASSELLAGGADTQYF.

The chain links TRBV10-3 to TRBJ1-2; a weak D match, TRBD1 (5 bases). The CDR3 sequence is 13 residues long. V was trimmed by 3 bases and J by 4 bases, leaving 9 bases between them. The germline V gene encodes CDR1 ENHRY and CDR2 SYGVKD. In nucleotides, the CDR3 is TGTGCCATCAGTGATCCCGACAGCTATGGCTACACCTTC. This encodes CAISDPDSYGYTF.

This clonotype is categorized as medium-sized (0.01 to 0.1%). The V call is TRBV19, the J call TRBJ1-1; 7 positions agree with TRBD1. Trimming cost V 7 bases and J 11 bases; bases outside gene matches: 16. Germline loops: CDR1 LNHDA, CDR2 SQIVND (reference sequence). The CDR3 totals 14 residues. CDR3 in amino acids: CASNPRFDREVAFF. CDR3 in DNA: TGTGCCAGTAACCCGAGATTTGACAGGGAGGTCGCTTTCTTT.

This clonotype was recorded a few times. The rearrangement links TRBV6-5 to TRBJ2-1; TRBD1 agrees at 9 bases. Germline CDR1 is MNHEY and CDR2 is SVGAGI. J lost 7 bases, V lost 2 bases, and 6 bases had no gene match. CDR3 size: 15 residues. CDR3 nucleotides: TGTGCCAGCAGTTACCCCGGGACAGGGAGGAATGAGCAGTTCTTC. This encodes CASSYPGTGRNEQFF.

The rearrangement uses TRBV10-3 and TRBJ2-7; 8 bases line up with TRBD1. The CDR3 contains 15 residues. V was pared by 2 bases and J by 4 bases, with 7 bases of the junction left unmatched. CDR1 is ENHRY and CDR2 is SYGVKD in the germline V gene. CDR3 in DNA: TGTGCCATCAGTGAGCTCGCAGGGGGCGCGTACGAGCAGTACTTC. This translates into CAISELAGGAYEQYF.

The chain uses TRBV13 and TRBJ2-5; 11 positions match TRBD2. V gave up 5 bases and J gave up 5 bases; unmatched junction bases: 13. The CDR3 contains 17 residues. In germline, CDR1 is PRHDT, CDR2 FYEKMQ (reference sequence). CDR3 amino acids: CASSPDSIAGGSETQYF. Written as DNA, the CDR3 is TGTGCCAGCAGCCCCGACTCAATAGCGGGGGGGTCGGAGACCCAGTACTTC. Full variable domain (rest looked up from reference TRBV13 and TRBJ2-5): AAGVIQSPRHLIKEKRETATLKCYPIPRHDTVYWYQQGPGQDPQFLISFYEKMQSDKGSIPDRFSAQQFSDYHSELNMSSLELGDSALYFCASSPDSIAGGSETQYFGPGTRLLVL.